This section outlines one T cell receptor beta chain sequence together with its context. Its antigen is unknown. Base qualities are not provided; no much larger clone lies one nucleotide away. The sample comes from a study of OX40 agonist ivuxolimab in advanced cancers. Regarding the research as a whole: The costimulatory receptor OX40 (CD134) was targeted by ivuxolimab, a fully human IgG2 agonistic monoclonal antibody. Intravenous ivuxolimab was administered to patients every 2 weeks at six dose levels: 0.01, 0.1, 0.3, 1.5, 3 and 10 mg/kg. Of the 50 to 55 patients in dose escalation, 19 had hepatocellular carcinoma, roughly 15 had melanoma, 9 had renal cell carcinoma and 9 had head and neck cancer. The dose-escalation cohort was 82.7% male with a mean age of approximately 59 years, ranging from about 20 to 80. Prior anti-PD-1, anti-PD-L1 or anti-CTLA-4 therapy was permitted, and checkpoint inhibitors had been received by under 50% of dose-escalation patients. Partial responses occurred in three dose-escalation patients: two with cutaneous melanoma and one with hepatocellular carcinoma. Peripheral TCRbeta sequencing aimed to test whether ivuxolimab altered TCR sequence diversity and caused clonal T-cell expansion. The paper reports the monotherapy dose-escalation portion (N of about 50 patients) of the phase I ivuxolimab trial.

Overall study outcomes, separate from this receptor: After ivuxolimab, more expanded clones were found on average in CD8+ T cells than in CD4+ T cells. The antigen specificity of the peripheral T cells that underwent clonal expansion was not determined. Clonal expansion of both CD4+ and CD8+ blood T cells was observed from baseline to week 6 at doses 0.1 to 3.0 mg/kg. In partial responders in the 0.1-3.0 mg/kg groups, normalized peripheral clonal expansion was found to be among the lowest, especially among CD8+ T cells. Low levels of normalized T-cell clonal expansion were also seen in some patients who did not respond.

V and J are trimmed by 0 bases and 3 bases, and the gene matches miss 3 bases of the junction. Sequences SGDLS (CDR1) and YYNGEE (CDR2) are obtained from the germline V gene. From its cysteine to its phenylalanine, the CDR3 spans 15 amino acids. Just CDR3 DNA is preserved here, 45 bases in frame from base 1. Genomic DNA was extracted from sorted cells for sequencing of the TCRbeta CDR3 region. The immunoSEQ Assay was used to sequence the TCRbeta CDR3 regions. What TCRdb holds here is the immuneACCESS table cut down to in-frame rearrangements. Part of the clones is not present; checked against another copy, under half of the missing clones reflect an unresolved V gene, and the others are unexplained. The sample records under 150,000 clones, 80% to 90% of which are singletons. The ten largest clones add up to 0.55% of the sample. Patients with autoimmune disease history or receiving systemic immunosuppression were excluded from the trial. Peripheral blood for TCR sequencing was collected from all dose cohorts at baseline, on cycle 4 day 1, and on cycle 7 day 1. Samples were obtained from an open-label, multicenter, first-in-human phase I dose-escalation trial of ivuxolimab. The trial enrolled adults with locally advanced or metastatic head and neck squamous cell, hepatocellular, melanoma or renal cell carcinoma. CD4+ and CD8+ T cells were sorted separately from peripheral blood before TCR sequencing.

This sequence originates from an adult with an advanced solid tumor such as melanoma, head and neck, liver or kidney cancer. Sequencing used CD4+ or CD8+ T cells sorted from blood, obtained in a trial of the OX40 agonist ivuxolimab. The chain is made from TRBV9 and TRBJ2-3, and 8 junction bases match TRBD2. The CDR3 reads CASSVGVAGTDTQYF. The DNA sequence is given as TGTGCCAGCAGCGTAGGGGTAGCGGGGACAGATACGCAGTATTTT.